The T cell receptor (beta chain) under discussion was sequenced for a study of cytomegalovirus exposure and HLA in healthy donors. General study findings and limits: Being productive about 87% or about 30% of the time was typical of most TCR beta V segments in an earlier analysis.

Germline CDR1 GTSNPN, CDR2 SVGIG (reference sequence). CDR3 length equals 15 residues. V was clipped by 6 bases and J by 4 bases; unmatched bases: 11. As to this clone: The antigen is undetermined. Distinct nucleotide sequences in the sample also encode this CDR3.

Researchers ran the PCR with 60 Vbeta and 13 Jbeta primers. Repertoires were generated with immunoSEQ multiplex PCR, while TCRdb's copy carries only in-frame clones and drops some. The sample holds 150,000 to 200,000 clones. This TCR was sampled from a man aged 25 to 40 in good health and CMV-seronegative. Sequences were obtained from PBMCs. This chain links TRBV30 with TRBJ2-2; 7 positions agree with TRBD2. The CDR3 protein is CACRGAASGTGELFF. CDR3 in DNA: TGTGCCTGTAGAGGTGCTGCTAGCGGCACCGGGGAGCTGTTTTTT. The complete variable domain, with remaining parts taken from reference TRBV30 and TRBJ2-2, reads SQTIHQWPATLVQPVGSPLSLECTVEGTSNPNLYWYRQAAGRGLQLLFYSVGIGQISSEVPQNLSASRPQDRQFILSSKKLLLSDSGFYLCACRGAASGTGELFFGEGSRLTVL.